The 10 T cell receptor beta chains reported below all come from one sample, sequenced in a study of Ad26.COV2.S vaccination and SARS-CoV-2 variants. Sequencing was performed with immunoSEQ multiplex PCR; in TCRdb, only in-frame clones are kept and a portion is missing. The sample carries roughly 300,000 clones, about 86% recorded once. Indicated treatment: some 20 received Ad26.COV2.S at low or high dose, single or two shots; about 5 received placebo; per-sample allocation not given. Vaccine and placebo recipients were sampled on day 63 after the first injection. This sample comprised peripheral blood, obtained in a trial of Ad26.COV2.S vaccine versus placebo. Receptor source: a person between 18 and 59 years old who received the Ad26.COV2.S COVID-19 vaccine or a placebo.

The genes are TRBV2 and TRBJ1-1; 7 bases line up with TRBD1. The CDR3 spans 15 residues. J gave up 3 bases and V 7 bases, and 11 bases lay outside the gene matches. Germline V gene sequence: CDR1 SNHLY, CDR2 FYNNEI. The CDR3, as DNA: TGTGCCAGCAACCGACAGGGCCCACAATACACTGAAGCTTTCTTT. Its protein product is CASNRQGPQYTEAFF.

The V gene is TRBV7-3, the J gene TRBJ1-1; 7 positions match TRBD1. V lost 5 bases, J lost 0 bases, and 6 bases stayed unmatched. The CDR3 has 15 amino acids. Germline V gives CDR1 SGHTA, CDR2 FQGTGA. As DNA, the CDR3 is TGTGCCAGCAGCCGAGATGGACAGGTGAACACTGAAGCTTTCTTT. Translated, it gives CASSRDGQVNTEAFF.

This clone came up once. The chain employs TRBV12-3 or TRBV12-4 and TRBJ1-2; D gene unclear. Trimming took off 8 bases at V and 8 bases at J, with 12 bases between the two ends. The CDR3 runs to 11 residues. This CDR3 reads CASALHGGYTF. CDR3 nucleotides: TGTGCCAGCGCACTTCACGGCGGCTACACCTTC.

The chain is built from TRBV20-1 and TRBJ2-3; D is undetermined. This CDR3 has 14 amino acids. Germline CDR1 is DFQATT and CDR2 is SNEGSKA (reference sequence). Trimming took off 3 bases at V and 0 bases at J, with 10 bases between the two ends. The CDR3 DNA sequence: TGCAGTGCTAGTCGGCTGTCTAGCACAGATACGCAGTATTTT. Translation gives CSASRLSSTDTQYF.

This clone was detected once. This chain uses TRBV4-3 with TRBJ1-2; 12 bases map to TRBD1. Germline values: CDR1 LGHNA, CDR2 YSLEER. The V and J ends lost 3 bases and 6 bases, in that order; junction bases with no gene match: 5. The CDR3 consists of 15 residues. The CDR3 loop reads CASSHGTGGMDGYTF. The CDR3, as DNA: TGCGCCAGCAGCCACGGGACAGGGGGCATGGATGGCTACACCTTC.

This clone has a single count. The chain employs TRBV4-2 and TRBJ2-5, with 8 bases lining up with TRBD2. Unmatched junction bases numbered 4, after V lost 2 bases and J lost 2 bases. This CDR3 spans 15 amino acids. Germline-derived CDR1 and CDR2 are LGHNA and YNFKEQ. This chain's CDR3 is CASSQTSGVQETQYF. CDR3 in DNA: TGTGCCAGCAGCCAAACTAGCGGAGTTCAAGAGACCCAGTACTTC.

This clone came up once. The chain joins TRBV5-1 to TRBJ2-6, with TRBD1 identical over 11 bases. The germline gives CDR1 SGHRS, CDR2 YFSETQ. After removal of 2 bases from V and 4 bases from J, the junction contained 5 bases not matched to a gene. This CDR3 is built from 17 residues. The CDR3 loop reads CASSFRDRGAGANVLTF. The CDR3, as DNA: TGCGCCAGCAGCTTCCGGGACAGGGGGGCCGGGGCCAACGTCCTGACTTTC.

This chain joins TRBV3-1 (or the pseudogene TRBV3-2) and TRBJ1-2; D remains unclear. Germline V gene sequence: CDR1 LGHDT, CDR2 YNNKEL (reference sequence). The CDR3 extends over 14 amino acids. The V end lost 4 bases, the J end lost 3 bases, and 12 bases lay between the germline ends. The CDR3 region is CASSPRSRYYGYTF. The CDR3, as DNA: TGTGCCAGCAGCCCAAGGAGCAGATACTATGGCTACACCTTC.

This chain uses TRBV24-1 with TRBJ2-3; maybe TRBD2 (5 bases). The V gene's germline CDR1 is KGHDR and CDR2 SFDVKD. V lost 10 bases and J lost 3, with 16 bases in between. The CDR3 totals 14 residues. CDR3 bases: TGTGCCACAAGGGAGTCAGGAGCAACAGATACGCAGTATTTT. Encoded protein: CATRESGATDTQYF.

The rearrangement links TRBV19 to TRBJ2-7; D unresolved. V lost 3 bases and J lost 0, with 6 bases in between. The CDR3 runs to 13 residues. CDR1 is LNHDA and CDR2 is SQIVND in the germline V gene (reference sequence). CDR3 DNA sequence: TGTGCCAGTAGTATGGACGTCTCCTACGAGCAGTACTTC. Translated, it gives CASSMDVSYEQYF. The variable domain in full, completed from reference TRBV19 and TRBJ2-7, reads DGGITQSPKYLFRKEGQNVTLSCEQNLNHDAMYWYRQDPGQGLRLIYYSQIVNDFQKGDIAEGYSVSREKKESFPLTVTSAQKNPTAFYLCASSMDVSYEQYFGPGTRLTVT.